This TCR beta chain comes out of a study of blood T cell repertoires in COVID-19. On the study more broadly: From the United States, Italy and Spain came samples of acute and convalescent COVID-19. PBMCs, B-cell-depleted T cells, or T cells were the source of the cDNA or gDNA that made up the material.

V was clipped by 3 bases and J by 5 bases; unmatched bases: 6. The CDR3 covers 16 residues. The germline CDR1 and CDR2 sequences are MNHEY and SVGAGI. Study processing details: Scientists estimated how many nucleated cells there were by amplifying reference gene primers. The repertoire was sequenced with immunoSEQ multiplex PCR; TCRdb's copy has only in-frame clones and lacks some. That table supplies the V and J calls and clone size; D and trimming were determined from the DNA. The sample gives tens of thousands of clones, 85% to 95% of which show up once; roughly 5.7% is in the top ten. The sequence was obtained from a human donor in a cohort sampled during active COVID-19. What was sequenced was peripheral blood. The chain links TRBV6-5 to TRBJ2-2; 10 bases are a match to TRBD2. The CDR3 protein is CASSYRPSGRTGELFF. DNA for the CDR3: TGTGCCAGCAGTTATCGGCCTAGCGGGAGAACCGGGGAGCTGTTTTTT.